These T cell receptor beta chains were read from a single sample in a study of T cells in localized non-small cell lung cancer. Sequenced by immunoSEQ multiplex PCR; TCRdb stores in-frame clones only, minus some. The table records 2,600 or so clones, around 21% of them present only once. Sequenced here: lung tumor tissue, sampled before any cancer treatment. These receptors came from a man between 40 and 75 years old with stage I lung adenocarcinoma. Both conserved end residues are part of each CDR3. Each record gives: V gene, D gene, J gene, clone size, CDR3 DNA, CDR3 protein. The D gene is left open where the match is weak. Some rows have no size entry. The others give once, few or many, or a class for an expanded clone.

V: TRBV28
D: NA
J: TRBJ1-6
size: NA
DNA: TGTGCCAGCAGTTTGGGGGGGCTTTCACCCCTCCACTTT
CDR3: CASSLGGLSPLHF

V: TRBV11-3
D: TRBD2
J: TRBJ2-3
size: few
DNA: TGTGCCAGCAGCGCACTAGCGGGGGGATCAGATACGCAGTATTTT
CDR3: CASSALAGGSDTQYF

V: TRBV7-6
D: TRBD1
J: TRBJ2-5
size: medium-sized
DNA: TGTGCCAGCAGCGAAGACAGGGGACTTCAAGAGACCCAGTACTTC
CDR3: CASSEDRGLQETQYF

V: TRBV11-3
D: TRBD1
J: TRBJ2-5
size: medium-sized
DNA: TGTGCCAGCAGCTTGCAGGGACAGCCACAAGAGACCCAGTACTTC
CDR3: CASSLQGQPQETQYF

V: TRBV30
D: NA
J: TRBJ1-3
size: NA
DNA: TGTGCCTGGAGCCTACGGGGCAGCCCGTCTGGAAACACCATATATTTT
CDR3: CAWSLRGSPSGNTIYF

V: TRBV7-1
D: NA
J: TRBJ2-7
size: medium-sized
DNA: TGTGCCAGCAGCCCGTACAGAAACTACGAGCAGTACTTC
CDR3: CASSPYRNYEQYF

V: TRBV19
D: NA
J: TRBJ2-7
size: once
DNA: TGTGCCAGTAGTATCGTCGGGGGAGCCTACGAGCAGTACTTC
CDR3: CASSIVGGAYEQYF

V: TRBV2
D: TRBD2
J: TRBJ2-5
size: few
DNA: TGTGCCAGCAGCGTAGGTGTCACTAGCGGGGGAGGAGAGACCCAGTACTTC
CDR3: CASSVGVTSGGGETQYF

V: TRBV11-3
D: NA
J: TRBJ2-1
size: medium-sized
DNA: TGTGCCAGCAGCTTAGGTAATGTCAGGGACAATGAGCAGTTCTTC
CDR3: CASSLGNVRDNEQFF

V: TRBV23-1
D: TRBD2
J: TRBJ2-1
size: few
DNA: TGCGCCAGCAGCCAAGATTCGGGGGGATGGCGCGACAATGAGCAGTTCTTC
CDR3: CASSQDSGGWRDNEQFF

V: TRBV19
D: NA
J: TRBJ1-2
size: NA
DNA: TGTGCCAGTAGCCCCTCGGTCGGGCGGACTTATGGCTACACCTTC
CDR3: CASSPSVGRTYGYTF

V: TRBV28
D: NA
J: TRBJ2-2
size: few
DNA: TGTGCCAACCGGGGTAACACCGGGGAGCTGTTTTTT
CDR3: CANRGNTGELFF

V: TRBV19
D: NA
J: TRBJ2-7
size: large
DNA: TGTGCCAGTAGTATCACAGTCTCCTACGAGCAGTACTTC
CDR3: CASSITVSYEQYF

V: TRBV6-8
D: NA
J: TRBJ2-5
size: few
DNA: TGTGCCAGCAGGACAGGTGTTCGAGAGACCCAGTACTTC
CDR3: CASRTGVRETQYF

V: TRBV5-1
D: NA
J: TRBJ2-7
size: NA
DNA: TGCGCCAGCAGCACCGTTCGAGCAGGCTACGAGCAGTACTTC
CDR3: CASSTVRAGYEQYF

V: TRBV5-1
D: NA
J: TRBJ1-2
size: NA
DNA: TGCGCCAGCAACTCCGGGGCCGGAGGAATTGGCTACACCTTC
CDR3: CASNSGAGGIGYTF

V: TRBV28
D: NA
J: TRBJ1-2
size: NA
DNA: TGTGCCAGCAGTGCCACAGGGCGAGTAGAGGGCTACACCTTC
CDR3: CASSATGRVEGYTF

V: TRBV11-3
D: TRBD1
J: TRBJ1-2
size: NA
DNA: TGTGCCAGCAGCTCAACGGGACAGGGTGTTTTAGGTGGCTACACCTTC
CDR3: CASSSTGQGVLGGYTF

V: TRBV9
D: NA
J: TRBJ2-5
size: few
DNA: TGTGCCAGCAGTGAAGGGGCTGGGGGGACCCAGTACTTC
CDR3: CASSEGAGGTQYF

V: TRBV5-1
D: TRBD1
J: TRBJ2-7
size: NA
DNA: TGCGCCAGCAGCTTGGAGGGGACAGGTCTTTCCTACGAGCAGTACTTC
CDR3: CASSLEGTGLSYEQYF

V: TRBV11-3
D: TRBD1
J: TRBJ1-5
size: large
DNA: TGTGCCAGCAGCTTACGACAGGGGGGGGGTCAGCCCCAGCATTTT
CDR3: CASSLRQGGGQPQHF

V: TRBV6-8
D: NA
J: TRBJ2-6
size: few
DNA: TGTGCCAGCAGTTATTCGGCCTCTGGGGCCAACGTCCTGACTTTC
CDR3: CASSYSASGANVLTF

V: TRBV28
D: TRBD1
J: TRBJ2-7
size: NA
DNA: TGTGCCAGCAGTTCAGGACAGGGGGGTTACGAGCAGTACTTC
CDR3: CASSSGQGGYEQYF

V: TRBV9
D: NA
J: TRBJ2-4
size: large
DNA: TGTGCCAGCAGCAACGGGCCGGGGGCGGACATTCAGTACTTC
CDR3: CASSNGPGADIQYF

V: TRBV28
D: NA
J: TRBJ2-2
size: large
DNA: TGTGCGTACAGGACGAACACCGGGGAGCTGTTTTTT
CDR3: CAYRTNTGELFF

V: TRBV19
D: TRBD2
J: TRBJ2-3
size: few
DNA: TGTGCCAGTATCTCTAGCGGAGCAGATACGCAGTATTTT
CDR3: CASISSGADTQYF

V: TRBV11-3
D: NA
J: TRBJ1-1
size: few
DNA: TGTGCCAGCAGCAAGGAAGAGGGGCGGATGAACACTGAAGCTTTCTTT
CDR3: CASSKEEGRMNTEAFF

V: TRBV4-1
D: NA
J: TRBJ2-3
size: NA
DNA: TGCGCCAGCAGCCAAGATGGGACCCTCCCGCAGTATTTT
CDR3: CASSQDGTLPQYF

V: TRBV28
D: TRBD1
J: TRBJ1-2
size: few
DNA: TGTGCCAGCAGTTTACCGGGACAGGGCGATAACTATGGCTACACCTTC
CDR3: CASSLPGQGDNYGYTF

V: TRBV18
D: NA
J: TRBJ2-7
size: NA
DNA: TGTGCCAGCTCACCACCACAGATTCCGTACGAGCAGTACTTC
CDR3: CASSPPQIPYEQYF

V: TRBV19
D: NA
J: TRBJ1-2
size: NA
DNA: TGTGCCAGTGCCCCTGGGCAGAACTATGGCTACACCTTC
CDR3: CASAPGQNYGYTF

V: TRBV28
D: NA
J: TRBJ1-5
size: NA
DNA: TGTGCCAGCACCGTGGGGGGAAACAATCAGCCCCAGCATTTT
CDR3: CASTVGGNNQPQHF

V: TRBV9
D: TRBD1
J: TRBJ2-2
size: NA
DNA: TGTGCCAGCAGCGTAGGACAGGGTAGGGACACCGGGGAGCTGTTTTTT
CDR3: CASSVGQGRDTGELFF

V: TRBV28
D: NA
J: TRBJ1-6
size: few
DNA: TGTGCCAGCAGTTATATATATTCACCCCTCCACTTT
CDR3: CASSYIYSPLHF

V: TRBV19
D: NA
J: TRBJ2-1
size: few
DNA: TGTGCCAGTAGTATAGTCCGACTCGGGGAGCAGTTCTTC
CDR3: CASSIVRLGEQFF